This is a list of T cell receptor beta chains from one sample in a study of T cell clones after liver transplantation. Measured with immunoSEQ multiplex PCR; TCRdb has only the in-frame clones, and not every one. The profile shows tens of thousands of clones, over 80% of them singletons. Source: CD4+ T cells from blood, taken 45 to 46 months after liver transplant. These receptors were taken from a human patient who received a liver transplant. Some T cells may be supplied by the graft donor. Each CDR3 is given with its conserved first and last residue. D genes are given only for firm matches. The size entry is marked missing in some rows and otherwise reads once, few, many or a size class.

TRBJ2-1,few,-,TRBV5-1,TGCGCCAGCAGCTTGGACAGCTACAATGAGCAGTTCTTC,CASSLDSYNEQFF
TRBJ1-2,-,-,TRBV6-5,TGTGCCAGCAGTTACAAACAGACACCGGGCTATGGCTACACCTTC,CASSYKQTPGYGYTF
TRBJ1-2,few,-,TRBV29-1,TGCAGCGTTCCGGGCTACACCTTC,CSVPGYTF
TRBJ2-2,-,-,TRBV4-3,TGCGCCAGCAGCCCTCTTCCCGGGAGTTACACCGGGGAGCTGTTTTTT,CASSPLPGSYTGELFF
TRBJ2-4,medium-sized,-,TRBV5-1,TGCGCCAGCAGCCTAAACGACGGGGCAGCCAAAAACATTCAGTACTTC,CASSLNDGAAKNIQYF
TRBJ1-1,-,-,TRBV5-4,TGTGCCAGCAGCTTGGTACCGGGGAACACTGAAGCTTTCTTT,CASSLVPGNTEAFF
TRBJ2-7,-,-,TRBV21-1,TGTGCCAGCAGCAAAATTGGTCTAGCGCACCCAGCCTACGAGCAGTACTTC,CASSKIGLAHPAYEQYF
TRBJ2-3,-,TRBD2,TRBV18,TGTGCCAGCTCACCAATGGCGGGAGCAGATACGCAGTATTTT,CASSPMAGADTQYF
TRBJ1-4,once,-,TRBV21-1,TGTGCCAGCAGCAAACAGGGGGCGAATGAAAAACTGTTTTTT,CASSKQGANEKLFF
TRBJ2-1,-,TRBD2,TRBV4-1,TGCGCCAGCAGCCAAGCAATACTAGCGGCTTCCTACAATGAGCAGTTCTTC,CASSQAILAASYNEQFF
TRBJ2-1,-,TRBD2,TRBV9,TGTGCCAGCAGCAGGAGGACTAGCTCGAGTGGTGCGGCAGGAGACAATGAGCAGTTCTTC,CASSRRTSSSGAAGDNEQFF
TRBJ2-1,-,-,TRBV5-1,TGCGCCAGCAGCTTGGAGGTGGCCTACAATGAGCAGTTCTTC,CASSLEVAYNEQFF
TRBJ1-1,-,TRBD1,TRBV29-1,TGCAGCGTTGTCAGGGGGACAGGGGCTTTCTTT,CSVVRGTGAFF
TRBJ2-5,few,-,TRBV6-6,TGTGCCAGCAGCCCGACGCCTTACCAAGAGACCCAGTACTTC,CASSPTPYQETQYF
TRBJ2-3,-,TRBD2,TRBV9,TGTGCCAGCAGCGTAATGGGGCCTAGCGGGAGTTCTGATACGCAGTATTTT,CASSVMGPSGSSDTQYF
TRBJ2-2,-,TRBD2,TRBV7-3,TGTGCCACCGGGAGCGGGATGAACACCGGGGAGCTGTTTTTT,CATGSGMNTGELFF
TRBJ2-5,-,TRBD1,TRBV5-6,TGTGCCAGCAGCTTGGGTTGGGACAGAGTAGAGACCCAGTACTTC,CASSLGWDRVETQYF
TRBJ2-7,few,-,TRBV2,TGTGCCAGCACGGACATTGTTTCCCACGAGCAGTACTTC,CASTDIVSHEQYF
TRBJ2-3,-,-,TRBV5-1,TGCGCCAGCAGCTTGGCCCCTACCTATCAGACAGCATTCACAGATACGCAGTATTTT,CASSLAPTYQTAFTDTQYF
TRBJ2-7,-,-,TRBV27,TGTGCCAGCAGTTCCACCGCCCCATGGAAGGGATCCATGGACTTC,CASSSTAPWKGSMDF
TRBJ2-7,-,-,TRBV19,TGTGCCAGTAGTCCGCAGGCCTCCTACGAGCAGTACTTC,CASSPQASYEQYF
TRBJ2-2,-,-,TRBV30,TGTGCCTGGAACGCAGGCTGGAACACCGGGGAGCTGTTTTTT,CAWNAGWNTGELFF
TRBJ2-7,-,-,TRBV5-1,TGCGCCAGCAGCTTGGGACTAGGCTACGAGCAGTACTTC,CASSLGLGYEQYF
TRBJ2-3,-,-,TRBV18,TGTGCCAGCTCACCACAGAAAGGGCAGGATACGCAGTATTTT,CASSPQKGQDTQYF
TRBJ2-5,-,-,TRBV4-1,TGCGCCAGCAGCCCCAGCGGCGGGGGCAGTAGCGCGTACCAAGAGACCCAGTACTTC,CASSPSGGGSSAYQETQYF
TRBJ2-3,-,TRBD2,TRBV5-1,TGCGCCAGCAGCTTTCTAGCGGGAGATTTAGATACGCAGTATTTT,CASSFLAGDLDTQYF
TRBJ2-7,few,-,TRBV2,TGTGCCAGCAGTGGGCAGGGGCAGTACGAGCAGTACTTC,CASSGQGQYEQYF
TRBJ2-1,-,-,TRBV11-3,TGTGCCAGCAGCTTAGGGGGCGGGCCAAGTCAGAATGAGCAGTTCTTC,CASSLGGGPSQNEQFF